This T cell receptor (beta chain) was documented in a study of T cell responses to AZD1222 COVID-19 vaccine. Repertoires were generated with immunoSEQ multiplex PCR, while TCRdb's copy carries only in-frame clones and drops some. Here the sample spans more than 95,000 clones, 90% being singletons. Trimming at V came to 5 bases and at J to 10 bases, leaving 11 bases not matched to a gene. Germline CDR1 and CDR2: MDHEN and SYDVKM. The CDR3 totals 15 residues. The chain combines TRBV28 with TRBJ1-4; the match to TRBD1 covers 9 bases. The sample here was peripheral blood, taken on day 0 of MenACWY control vaccination. The clonotype comes from an adult in good health. The CDR3 sequence: CASSPRLGQGRKLFF. The CDR3, as DNA: TGTGCCAGCAGTCCTAGACTGGGACAGGGAAGAAAACTGTTTTTT.